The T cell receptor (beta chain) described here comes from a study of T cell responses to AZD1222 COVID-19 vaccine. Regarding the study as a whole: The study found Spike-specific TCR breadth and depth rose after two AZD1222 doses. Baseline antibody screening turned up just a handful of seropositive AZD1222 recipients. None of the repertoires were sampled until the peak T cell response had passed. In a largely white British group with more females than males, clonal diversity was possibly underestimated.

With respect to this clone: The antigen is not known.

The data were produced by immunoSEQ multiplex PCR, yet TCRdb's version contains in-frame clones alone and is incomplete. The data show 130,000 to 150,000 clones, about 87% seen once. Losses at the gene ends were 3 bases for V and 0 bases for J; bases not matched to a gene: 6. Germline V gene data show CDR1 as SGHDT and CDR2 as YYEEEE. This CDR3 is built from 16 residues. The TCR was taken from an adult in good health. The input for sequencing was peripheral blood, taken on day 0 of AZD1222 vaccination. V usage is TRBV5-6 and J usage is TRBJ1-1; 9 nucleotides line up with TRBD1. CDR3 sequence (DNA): TGTGCCAGCAGCTACTGGGACAGGGCCATGAACACTGAAGCTTTCTTT. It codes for CASSYWDRAMNTEAFF.